Presented here are 10 T cell receptor beta chains from one specimen sequenced in a study of blood T cell repertoires in COVID-19. The protocol was immunoSEQ multiplex PCR, while the TCRdb copy is restricted to in-frame clones and leaves out a portion. The table lists around 270,000 clones, 84% of them singletons. The sample consisted of peripheral blood. The receptor set was obtained from a woman aged 40 to 55 who had recovered from COVID-19.

This sequence joins TRBV9 and TRBJ1-4; possible D gene TRBD1, 5 bases. Germline CDR1 is SGDLS and CDR2 is YYNGEE. V lost 0 bases to trimming and J lost 0 bases, with 6 bases between them. This CDR3 is built from 15 residues. The CDR3 reads CASSVAGTTNEKLFF. Written as DNA, the CDR3 is TGTGCCAGCAGCGTAGCAGGGACAACTAATGAAAAACTGTTTTTT.

The rearrangement uses TRBV2 and TRBJ1-1, with TRBD1 as a possible D gene (6 bases). This CDR3 comprises 13 residues. CDR1 and CDR2 (germline): SNHLY, FYNNEI. Trimming pared 6 bases from V and 5 bases from J, leaving 13 bases between. The CDR3 DNA is TGTGCCAGCAGACAGGGACCGGGGACTGAAGCTTTCTTT. It specifies CASRQGPGTEAFF.

This clone appeared a single time. The chain couples TRBV30 to TRBJ2-6; 12 bases map to TRBD1. In germline, CDR1 is GTSNPN, CDR2 SVGIG (reference sequence). V was pared by 7 bases and J by 2 bases, with 3 bases of the junction left unmatched. The CDR3 loop spans 15 amino acids. CDR3 in DNA: TGTGCCTCGGGACAGGGGGCTGCTGGGGCCAACGTCCTGACTTTC. Its protein is CASGQGAAGANVLTF.

This clone was counted once. This chain joins TRBV24-1 and TRBJ2-3, with D uncertain. The CDR3 has 11 amino acids. Trimming removed 5 bases at V and 5 bases at J, with 4 bases between. Per germline, CDR1 KGHDR and CDR2 SFDVKD. CDR3 coding DNA: TGTGCCACCAGTGTCGGAGATACGCAGTATTTT. Translating gives CATSVGDTQYF.

V and J are TRBV18 and TRBJ1-3; D uncertain. V dropped 3 bases and J dropped 3 bases, with 9 bases sitting between them. CDR1 is KGHSH and CDR2 is LQKENI in the germline V gene. This CDR3 is 14 amino acids long. CDR3 bases: TGTGCCAGCTCACCCGACAAGGTTGGAAACACCATATATTTT. Translation: CASSPDKVGNTIYF. Using reference TRBV18 and TRBJ1-3 for the parts outside the CDR3, the full variable domain is NAGVMQNPRHLVRRRGQEARLRCSPMKGHSHVYWYRQLPEEGLKFMVYLQKENIIDESGMPKERFSAEFPKEGPSILRIQQVVRGDSAAYFCASSPDKVGNTIYFGEGSWLTVV.

This clone was counted a single time. The chain carries TRBV5-5 and TRBJ1-5; tentative D call: TRBD1 (5 bases). Per the germline V gene, CDR1 is SGHKS and CDR2 is YYEKEE (reference sequence). This CDR3 has 13 residues. The V gene lost 4 bases and the J gene lost 6 bases, with 11 bases spanning the gap. The CDR3 is CASSPGTGQPQHF. The CDR3 bases are TGTGCCAGCAGCCCCGGGACTGGTCAGCCCCAGCATTTT.

This clone was seen a single time. CDR3 in DNA: TGTGCCAGCAGCTTACGACATAGTAATGAAAAACTGTTTTTT. It translates to CASSLRHSNEKLFF. This chain links TRBV7-9 with TRBJ1-4; unclear D gene. The CDR3 is made up of 14 amino acids. V lost 2 bases, J lost 4 bases, and 8 bases lay in between. Germline-derived CDR1 and CDR2 are SEHNR and FQNEAQ (reference sequence).

This chain connects TRBV30 to TRBJ2-2; 9 bases are a match to TRBD1. This CDR3 is built from 14 residues. Germline CDR1 is GTSNPN and CDR2 is SVGIG (reference sequence). Germline trimming cut 5 bases from V and 7 bases from J; bases unmatched to any gene: 8. The chain's CDR3 is CAWARDRAFGELFF. The CDR3, as DNA: TGTGCCTGGGCCCGGGACAGGGCGTTCGGGGAGCTGTTTTTT. The whole variable domain, remainder taken from reference TRBV30 and TRBJ2-2, is SQTIHQWPATLVQPVGSPLSLECTVEGTSNPNLYWYRQAAGRGLQLLFYSVGIGQISSEVPQNLSASRPQDRQFILSSKKLLLSDSGFYLCAWARDRAFGELFFGEGSRLTVL.

This rearrangement joins TRBV5-5 to TRBJ2-7; D uncertain. Germline CDR1 is SGHKS and CDR2 is YYEKEE (reference sequence). This CDR3 has 13 amino acids. Trimming took 3 bases from V and 0 from J, leaving 7 bases between them. CDR3 loop: CASSSTHSYEQYF. CDR3 nucleotide sequence: TGTGCCAGCAGCTCCACACACTCCTACGAGCAGTACTTC.

This clone is a singleton in its sample. The CDR3 here is CASSQGVGQGSGYTF. CDR3 nucleotide sequence: TGTGCCAGCAGCCAAGGTGTGGGACAGGGGTCAGGCTACACCTTC. The V call is TRBV4-2, the J call TRBJ1-2, with 10 positions matching TRBD1. CDR3 length equals 15 residues. V dropped 1 base and J dropped 8; count of bases not matched to a gene: 7. Looked up from germline, CDR1 is LGHNA and CDR2 is YNFKEQ.